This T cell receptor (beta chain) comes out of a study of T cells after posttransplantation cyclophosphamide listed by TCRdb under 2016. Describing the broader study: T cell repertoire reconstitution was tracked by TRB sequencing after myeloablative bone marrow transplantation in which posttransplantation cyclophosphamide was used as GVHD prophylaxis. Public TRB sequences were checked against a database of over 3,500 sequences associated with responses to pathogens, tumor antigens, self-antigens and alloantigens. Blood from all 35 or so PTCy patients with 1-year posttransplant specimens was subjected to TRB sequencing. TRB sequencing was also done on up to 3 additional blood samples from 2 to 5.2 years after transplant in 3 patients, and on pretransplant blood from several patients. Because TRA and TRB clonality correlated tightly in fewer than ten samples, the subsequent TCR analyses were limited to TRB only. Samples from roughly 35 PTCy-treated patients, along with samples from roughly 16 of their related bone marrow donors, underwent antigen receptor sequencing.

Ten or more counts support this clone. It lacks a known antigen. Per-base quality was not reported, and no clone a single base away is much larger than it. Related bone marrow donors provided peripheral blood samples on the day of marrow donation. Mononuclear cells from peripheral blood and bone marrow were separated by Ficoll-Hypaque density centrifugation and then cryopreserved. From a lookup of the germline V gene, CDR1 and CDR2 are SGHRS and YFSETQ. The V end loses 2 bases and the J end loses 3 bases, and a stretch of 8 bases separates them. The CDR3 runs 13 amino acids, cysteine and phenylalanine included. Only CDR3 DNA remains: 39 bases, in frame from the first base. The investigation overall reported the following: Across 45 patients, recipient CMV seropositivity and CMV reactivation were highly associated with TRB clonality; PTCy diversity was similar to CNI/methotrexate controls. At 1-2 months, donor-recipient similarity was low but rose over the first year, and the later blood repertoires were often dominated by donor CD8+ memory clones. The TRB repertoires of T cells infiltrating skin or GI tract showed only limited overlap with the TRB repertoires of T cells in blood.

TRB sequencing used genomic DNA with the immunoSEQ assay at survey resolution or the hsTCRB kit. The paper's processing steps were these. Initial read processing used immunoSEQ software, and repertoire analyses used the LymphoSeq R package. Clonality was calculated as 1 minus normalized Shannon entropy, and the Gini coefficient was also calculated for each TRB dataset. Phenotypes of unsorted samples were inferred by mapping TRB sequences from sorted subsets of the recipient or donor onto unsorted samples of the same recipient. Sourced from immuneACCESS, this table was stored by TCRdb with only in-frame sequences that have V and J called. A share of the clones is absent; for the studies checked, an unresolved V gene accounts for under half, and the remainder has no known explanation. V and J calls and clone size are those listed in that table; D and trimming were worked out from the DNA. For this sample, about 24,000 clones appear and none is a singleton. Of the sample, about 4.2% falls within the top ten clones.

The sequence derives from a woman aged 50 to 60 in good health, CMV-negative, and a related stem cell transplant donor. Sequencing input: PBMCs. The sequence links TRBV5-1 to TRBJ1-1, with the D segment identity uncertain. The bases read TGCGCCAGCAGCTTCATCGAGGACACTGAAGCTTTCTTT. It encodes CASSFIEDTEAFF.